The TCR beta chain under discussion was sequenced for a study of Ad26.COV2.S vaccination and SARS-CoV-2 variants. Overall study: Enrolled in COV1001, the donor was in the Ad26.COV2.S trial arm, which received the vaccine.

This clone was detected once. Only in-frame clones appear in the TCRdb table, and some are missing; sequencing was by immunoSEQ multiplex PCR. The table records roughly 700,000 clones, roughly 90% of them present only once. Described treatment: roughly 19 received Ad26.COV2.S at low or high dose, single or two shots; 5 received placebo; per-sample allocation not given. The investigators took samples on day 63 after the first vaccine or placebo injection. Spike of the Wuhan-strain SARS-CoV-2 was expressed by an Ad26 vector, which formed the vaccine. CDR1 and CDR2 (germline): KGHSH, LQKENI. This CDR3 has 15 amino acids. V lost 2 bases to trimming and J lost 2 bases; unmatched junction nucleotides: 5.

The chain uses TRBV18 and TRBJ2-5; TRBD2 matches at 7 bases. The specimen was peripheral blood, collected in a trial of Ad26.COV2.S vaccine versus placebo. The clonotype originates from a person between 18 and 65 years old who received the Ad26.COV2.S COVID-19 vaccine or a placebo. The CDR3 DNA follows: TGTGCCAGCTCACCAGTATCGGGAGGTCAAGAGACCCAGTACTTC. Protein: CASSPVSGGQETQYF.